The 5 T cell receptor beta chains below were found in one sample sequenced in a study of cytomegalovirus exposure and HLA in healthy donors. The PCR contained 60 Vbeta and 13 Jbeta primers. TCRdb's table, derived via immunoSEQ multiplex PCR, lists solely in-frame clones and lacks some. The sample gives over 130,000 clones, about four fifths of which show up once; roughly 6% is in the top ten. The sequenced material came from PBMCs. The receptors originated from a man aged 45 to 65 in good health and CMV-seropositive.

This rearrangement joins TRBV28 to TRBJ1-6; no clear D. This CDR3 is built from 13 residues. Trimming pared 4 bases from V and 14 bases from J, leaving 15 bases between. Germline CDR1 is MDHEN and CDR2 is SYDVKM. CDR3 nucleotides: TGTGCCAGCAGTTCCGCACATGTACGTACCCTCCACTTT. Protein sequence: CASSSAHVRTLHF.

V gene TRBV30 combines with J gene TRBJ1-5; TRBD1 aligns across 8 bases. Unmatched junction bases numbered 5, after V lost 2 bases and J lost 2 bases. Germline CDR1 GTSNPN, CDR2 SVGIG (reference sequence). The CDR3 length is 15 residues. CDR3 nucleotide sequence: TGTGCCTGGAGTCGACAGGGGATGGGCAATCAGCCCCAGCATTTT. As protein: CAWSRQGMGNQPQHF.

The rearrangement joins TRBV19 to TRBJ2-7, with D hard to call. CDR1 is LNHDA, CDR2 SQIVND, per germline (reference sequence). Trimming shortened V by 1 base and J by 2 bases, and 6 bases separated the two germline ends. This CDR3 has 13 residues. The CDR3 loop is CASSIAVTYEQYF. The CDR3 nucleotides read TGTGCCAGTAGTATAGCGGTGACCTACGAGCAGTACTTC.

The V and J genes are TRBV9 and TRBJ2-7; D call uncertain. Between the trimmed V and J ends, which lost 0 bases and 3 bases, there was a span of 10 bases. Germline CDR1 reads SGDLS; CDR2 reads YYNGEE. CDR3 length equals 14 residues. CDR3 in DNA: TGTGCCAGCAGCGTAGTTGACAATCGCTACGAGCAGTACTTC. It specifies CASSVVDNRYEQYF.

This clone came up once. The chain couples TRBV11-3 to TRBJ1-1; D unresolved. CDR3 length: 15 residues. Germline assignment: CDR1 SGHNT and CDR2 YENEEA. V lost 4 bases, J lost 4 bases, and 16 bases lay in between. The CDR3 DNA is TGTGCCAGCAGCTCCGGACGGACTACTAGCACTGAAGCTTTCTTT. This encodes CASSSGRTTSTEAFF.